The clone carrying this T cell receptor beta chain was detected only once. The data derive from a study of blood T cell repertoires in COVID-19. Study at large: Sample material is recorded as cDNA or gDNA derived from T cells, B-cell-depleted T cells, or PBMCs.

Sequencing was performed with immunoSEQ multiplex PCR; in TCRdb, only in-frame clones are kept and a portion is missing. The sample lists 150,000 to 200,000 clones, around four fifths occurring once. The CDR3 has 14 residues. The V end was cut by 2 bases, the J end by 3 bases, with 11 bases between. Germline values: CDR1 ENHRY, CDR2 SYGVKD. The sequenced sample was peripheral blood. The sequence was collected from a woman older than 75 with acute or convalescent COVID-19. The chain combines TRBV10-3 with TRBJ2-7; tentative D call: TRBD1 (5 bases). CDR3 nucleotide sequence: TGTGCCATCAGTGAGAAAGGCACAGGCTACGAGCAGTACTTC. It translates to CAISEKGTGYEQYF.